Shown below are 31 T cell receptor beta chains from a single sample sequenced in a study of PD-L1 blockade in urothelial cancer. Time point defined: pretreatment peripheral blood. The repertoire was sequenced with immunoSEQ multiplex PCR; TCRdb's copy has only in-frame clones and lacks some. The data contain nearly 45,000 clones, about 88% of them seen just once; the ten biggest clones take up just under 25%. This specimen consisted of PBMCs, obtained around atezolizumab (anti-PD-L1) treatment. These receptors originate from a donor aged 40 or older with urothelial cancer.

This chain joins TRBV6-5 and TRBJ1-1, with D possibly being TRBD1 (5 bases). This CDR3 contains 15 residues. V lost 0 bases to trimming and J lost 3 bases, with 11 bases between them. The germline V gene has CDR1 MNHEY and CDR2 SVGAGI. CDR3 DNA: TGTGCCAGCAGTTACTCGCTGGGGGGGGACACTGAAGCTTTCTTT. Residues: CASSYSLGGDTEAFF.

The V and J genes are TRBV5-4 and TRBJ2-5; tentatively, D is TRBD2 (7 bases). The germline gives CDR1 SGHNT, CDR2 YYREEE (reference sequence). The V end lost 6 bases, the J end lost 5 bases, and 17 bases lay between the germline ends. The CDR3 extends over 14 amino acids. The CDR3 sequence: CASTPGGARETQYF. The CDR3 region has the DNA TGTGCCAGCACCCCTGGGGGGGCGAGGGAGACCCAGTACTTC.

The DNA for the CDR3 is TGTGCCAGCAGCCCTAGGGGGACTACCCACAATGAGCAGTTCTTC. Amino acid sequence: CASSPRGTTHNEQFF. V usage is TRBV11-3 and J usage is TRBJ2-1, with D perhaps matching TRBD2 (7 bases). Germline values: CDR1 SGHNT, CDR2 YENEEA. The V gene lost 5 bases and the J gene lost 5 bases, with 16 bases spanning the gap. This CDR3 spans 15 amino acids.

In its sample, this clone was seen a few times. V usage is TRBV4-3 and J usage is TRBJ1-2; TRBD1 might be the D (6 bases). Germline CDR1 and CDR2: LGHNA and YSLEER. The CDR3 totals 14 residues. Trimming removed 3 bases from V and 7 bases from J, with 15 bases in between. CDR3 protein: CASSHEKGVGGYTF. CDR3 sequence (DNA): TGCGCCAGCAGCCACGAGAAGGGGGTAGGTGGCTACACCTTC.

This clone was counted once. This chain connects TRBV6-5 to TRBJ1-1; D is perhaps TRBD1 (5 bases). This CDR3 is built from 11 residues. The V gene's germline CDR1 is MNHEY and CDR2 SVGAGI. V shed 6 bases and J shed 6 bases, with 8 bases lying between them. The DNA for the CDR3 is TGTGCCAGCAGCCAGGGTTCTGAAGCTTTCTTT. The encoded protein is CASSQGSEAFF.

V gene TRBV6-5 combines with J gene TRBJ1-2, with a weak D call TRBD1 (6 bases). The length of the CDR3 is 14 residues. V was pared by 1 base and J by 2 bases, with 8 bases between. Germline V gene lookup returns CDR1 MNHEY and CDR2 SVGAGI. CDR3 sequence reads: CASSYYQGNYGYTF. In DNA, the CDR3 is TGTGCCAGCAGTTACTATCAGGGGAACTATGGCTACACCTTC.

Regarding this clone: At one of its ends the junction is not consistent with the germline gene, which may arise from a read error. This CDR3 is CASSMWARTSTDTQYF. The CDR3 region has the DNA TGTGCCAGTAGTATGTGGGCCCGGACTAGCACCGATACGCAGTATTTT. The rearrangement uses TRBV19 and TRBJ2-3; 8 bases agree with TRBD2. CDR1 is LNHDA, CDR2 SQIVND, per germline (reference sequence). The CDR3 covers 16 residues.

The CDR3 region has the DNA TGCAGCGTTTTGGAGGCGGGCATCGGAAAACTGTTTTTT. Residues: CSVLEAGIGKLFF. The gene calls are TRBV29-1 and TRBJ1-4, with D unresolved. The CDR3 spans 13 residues. The V end was cut by 5 bases, the J end by 10 bases, with 17 bases between. The germline gives CDR1 SQVTM, CDR2 ANQGSEA.

The genes are TRBV11-2 and TRBJ2-1; tentative D call: TRBD2 (5 bases). The CDR3 consists of 15 residues. CDR1 is SGHAT, CDR2 FQNNGV, per germline. Trimming removed 7 bases at V and 0 bases at J, with 13 bases between. The CDR3 DNA sequence: TGTGCCAGCATCGGCGGGCCCGACTCCTACAATGAGCAGTTCTTC. Its translation: CASIGGPDSYNEQFF.

The J gene is TRBJ2-3, the V gene TRBV19, with unresolved D. The CDR3 loop spans 16 amino acids. V lost 5 bases and J lost 0, with 15 bases in between. Germline V lookup: CDR1 LNHDA, CDR2 SQIVND (reference sequence). For the CDR3, the DNA is TGTGCCAGTAGTCCTGATAGCATAGCTAGCACAGATACGCAGTATTTT. This translates into CASSPDSIASTDTQYF.

This clone was seen once. V is TRBV6-1 and J is TRBJ2-2, with a possible D match to TRBD2 (6 bases). V lost 1 base and J lost 7, with 13 bases in between. This CDR3 is 15 amino acids long. Looked up from germline, CDR1 is MNHNS and CDR2 is SASEGT. In DNA, the CDR3 is TGTGCCAGCAGTGAAGGTTGGGGAGGTAGCGGGGAGCTGTTTTTT. This codes for CASSEGWGGSGELFF.

The genes are TRBV4-2 and TRBJ2-3; D ambiguous. Germline V lookup: CDR1 LGHNA, CDR2 YNFKEQ. The CDR3 has 16 residues. Trimming left V 1 base short and J 1 base short, with 12 bases between. CDR3 protein: CASSQVTRRGTDTQYF. As DNA, the CDR3 is TGTGCCAGCAGCCAAGTAACCCGCCGAGGCACAGATACGCAGTATTTT.

The chain has TRBV7-9 and TRBJ2-5; 11 bases agree with TRBD1. V shed 5 bases, J shed 5 bases, and the junction held 7 bases outside the gene matches. Germline CDR1 SEHNR, CDR2 FQNEAQ (reference sequence). CDR3 size: 15 residues. The CDR3 protein is CASSPPGTGGETQYF. DNA of the CDR3: TGTGCCAGCAGCCCGCCCGGGACAGGGGGGGAGACCCAGTACTTC.

This clone was observed a single time. This chain joins TRBV27 and TRBJ2-3; TRBD2 might be the D (5 bases). Germline lookup yields CDR1 MNHEY and CDR2 SMNVEV (reference sequence). V lost 5 bases and J 1 base, leaving 16 bases between the germline ends. The CDR3 loop spans 16 amino acids. CDR3 nucleotides: TGTGCCAGCAGTACACGAGGGATGACACGCACAGATACGCAGTATTTT. This sequence encodes CASSTRGMTRTDTQYF.

The chain couples TRBV7-9 to TRBJ1-2, with 9 bases identical to TRBD1. Trimming at V came to 7 bases and at J to 5 bases, leaving 20 bases not matched to a gene. Germline values: CDR1 SEHNR, CDR2 FQNEAQ (reference sequence). CDR3 size: 18 residues. The CDR3 coding sequence is TGTGCCAGCACCCCAACCGGGACAGGGCCTTCTTTGGGGTATGGCTACACCTTC. It is translated as CASTPTGTGPSLGYGYTF.

The chain carries TRBV6-5 and TRBJ1-1, with D perhaps TRBD1 (5 bases). V lost 5 bases and J 7 bases, leaving 11 bases between the germline ends. The CDR3 runs 12 residues. Germline V gene lookup returns CDR1 MNHEY and CDR2 SVGAGI. The DNA of the CDR3 is TGTGCCAGCAGTAGTCAGGGTGATGAAGCTTTCTTT. It encodes CASSSQGDEAFF.

This clone was seen only once. The chain joins TRBV28 to TRBJ2-7; possibly TRBD2 for D (6 bases). This CDR3 is built from 18 residues. In germline, CDR1 is MDHEN, CDR2 SYDVKM. With 2 bases removed from V and 1 base from J, the gap between germline ends came to 21 bases. Here the CDR3 reads CASSLARPLLAPSYEQYF. CDR3 sequence (DNA): TGTGCCAGCAGTTTAGCGAGGCCCCTCCTAGCGCCTTCCTACGAGCAGTACTTC.

The rearrangement joins TRBV28 to TRBJ1-5; D perhaps matches TRBD1 (5 bases). The length of the CDR3 is 15 residues. Trimming removed 4 bases at V and 1 base at J, with 11 bases between. The germline gives CDR1 MDHEN, CDR2 SYDVKM. The CDR3: CASSSAGPSNQPQHF. For the CDR3, the DNA is TGTGCCAGCAGTTCGGCGGGGCCGAGCAATCAGCCCCAGCATTTT.

The chain links TRBV29-1 to TRBJ2-1; 12 bases agree with TRBD2. Germline V gene data show CDR1 as SQVTM and CDR2 as ANQGSEA. Trimming at V came to 8 bases and at J to 10 bases, leaving 12 bases not matched to a gene. The CDR3 is 14 residues long. CDR3 nucleotides: TGCAGCCTTCGCGCTAGCGGGAGGGGGGGCGAGCAGTTCTTC. This codes for CSLRASGRGGEQFF.

The V gene is TRBV5-5, the J gene TRBJ2-5; the D gene is possibly TRBD1 (7 bases). Trimming cost V 4 bases and J 5 bases, with 18 bases left between them. CDR1 is SGHKS, CDR2 YYEKEE, per germline (reference sequence). This CDR3 has 15 amino acids. CDR3 sequence: CASSPPTGTGETQYF. The DNA for the CDR3 is TGTGCCAGCAGCCCACCGACAGGGACTGGGGAGACCCAGTACTTC.

In this sample, this clone turned up once. The chain recombines TRBV2 with TRBJ2-7; perhaps TRBD2 as D (5 bases). The germline gives CDR1 SNHLY, CDR2 FYNNEI. V lost 0 bases and J 5 bases, leaving 14 bases between the germline ends. There are 15 residues in the CDR3. CDR3 protein: CASSEARTPDDEQYF. The CDR3 coding sequence is TGTGCCAGCAGTGAAGCCCGGACTCCGGATGACGAGCAGTACTTC.

The chain recombines TRBV27 with TRBJ2-1; no clear D gene. CDR1 is MNHEY and CDR2 is SMNVEV in the germline V gene (reference sequence). The CDR3 is made up of 13 amino acids. Trimming removed 4 bases at V and 2 bases at J, with 6 bases between. The CDR3 sequence: CASSSGAYNEQFF. The CDR3, as DNA: TGTGCCAGCAGTTCCGGAGCCTACAATGAGCAGTTCTTC.

The chain's CDR3 is CASRVIHQNTEAFF. The CDR3 region has the DNA TGTGCCAGTAGGGTGATACACCAGAACACTGAAGCTTTCTTT. This chain uses TRBV19 with TRBJ1-1; D not resolved. The germline gives CDR1 LNHDA, CDR2 SQIVND (reference sequence). V was shortened by 6 bases and J by 1 base, with 12 bases between the two germline ends. The CDR3 spans 14 residues. Using reference TRBV19 and TRBJ1-1 for the parts outside the CDR3, the full variable domain is DGGITQSPKYLFRKEGQNVTLSCEQNLNHDAMYWYRQDPGQGLRLIYYSQIVNDFQKGDIAEGYSVSREKKESFPLTVTSAQKNPTAFYLCASRVIHQNTEAFFGQGTRLTVV.

The chain links TRBV28 to TRBJ1-1, with D perhaps TRBD1 (6 bases). The V end was cut by 3 bases, the J end by 4 bases, with 21 bases between. The CDR3 is 17 amino acids. The V gene's germline CDR1 is MDHEN and CDR2 SYDVKM. CDR3 protein: CASSFFTLRDTSTEAFF. The CDR3 DNA reads as TGTGCCAGCAGTTTTTTCACACTCCGGGACACGAGCACTGAAGCTTTCTTT.

The chain carries TRBV7-9 and TRBJ1-2, with D possibly being TRBD1 (5 bases). The CDR3 loop spans 14 amino acids. V lost 5 bases and J lost 2, with 12 bases in between. Germline assignment: CDR1 SEHNR and CDR2 FQNEAQ (reference sequence). The CDR3 sequence is CASSPPGGNYGYTF. CDR3 coding DNA: TGTGCCAGCAGCCCGCCTGGGGGGAACTATGGCTACACCTTC.

The chain combines TRBV21-1 with TRBJ2-3; TRBD2, the table's D call, was not compared with the DNA. TRBV21-1 is a pseudogene. CDR3 length: 16 residues. The CDR3 here is CASSSRTSGIGYTQYF. The CDR3 nucleotides are TGTGCCAGCAGCTCCCGGACTAGCGGGATAGGGTATACGCAGTATTTT.

This clone was found a few times. The chain is built from TRBV6-1 and TRBJ2-2; 8 bases map to TRBD1. The CDR3 has 15 amino acids. J was trimmed by 3 bases and V by 5 bases; bases with no gene match: 5. From germline, CDR1 is MNHNS and CDR2 SASEGT. As DNA, the CDR3 is TGTGCCAGCAGTTTGTCGGACAGGGACACCGGGGAGCTGTTTTTT. Translated, it gives CASSLSDRDTGELFF.

The chain is built from TRBV19 and TRBJ2-1, with a weak D call TRBD2 (6 bases). The CDR3 length is 16 residues. V lost 5 bases and J 1 base, leaving 15 bases between the germline ends. CDR1 is LNHDA, CDR2 SQIVND, per germline (reference sequence). DNA for the CDR3: TGTGCCAGTAGTCGGGAGAGGGCGGATTCCTACAATGAGCAGTTCTTC. It encodes CASSRERADSYNEQFF.

The chain has TRBV6-5 and TRBJ2-7, with D possibly TRBD1 on 5 matching bases. V lost 1 base and J 4 bases, leaving 8 bases between the germline ends. Germline assignment: CDR1 MNHEY and CDR2 SVGAGI. CDR3 length: 13 residues. CDR3 nucleotide sequence: TGTGCCAGCAGTTACTACCAGGGTTACGAGCAGTACTTC. This sequence encodes CASSYYQGYEQYF.

The V and J genes are TRBV7-9 and TRBJ2-1, with 11 positions matching TRBD2. V shed 5 bases and J 7 bases; nucleotides not matched to a gene: 19. This CDR3 is 19 amino acids long. Germline V gene data show CDR1 as SEHNR and CDR2 as FQNEAQ (reference sequence). This CDR3 is CASSPRQGVLAGGLNEQFF. In DNA, the CDR3 is TGTGCCAGCAGCCCCCGACAGGGCGTCCTAGCGGGAGGTTTGAATGAGCAGTTCTTC.

The gene calls are TRBV30 and TRBJ1-1; no clear D gene. Germline V gene sequence: CDR1 GTSNPN, CDR2 SVGIG (reference sequence). V was cut by 3 bases and J by 7 bases, with 12 bases left in between. This CDR3 comprises 12 residues. The CDR3 protein is CAWRWVGGEAFF. The CDR3 DNA follows: TGTGCCTGGAGATGGGTTGGAGGTGAAGCTTTCTTT.